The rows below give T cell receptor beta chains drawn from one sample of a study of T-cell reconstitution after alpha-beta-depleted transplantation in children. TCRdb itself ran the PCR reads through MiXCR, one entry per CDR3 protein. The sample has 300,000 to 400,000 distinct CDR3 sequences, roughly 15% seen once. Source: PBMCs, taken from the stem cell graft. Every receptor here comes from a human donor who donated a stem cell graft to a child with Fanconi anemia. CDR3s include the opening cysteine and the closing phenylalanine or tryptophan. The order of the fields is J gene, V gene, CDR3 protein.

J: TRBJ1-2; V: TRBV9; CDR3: CASSVGGTNYGGYTF
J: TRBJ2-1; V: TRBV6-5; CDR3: CASSYSAGNEQFF
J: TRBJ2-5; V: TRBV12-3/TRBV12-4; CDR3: CASSTGGGSETQYF
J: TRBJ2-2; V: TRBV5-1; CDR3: CASSPLTSSNTGELFF
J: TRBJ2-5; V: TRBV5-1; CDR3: CASSWGDNGETQYF
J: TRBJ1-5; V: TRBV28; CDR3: CASSLLGSETYSNQPQHF
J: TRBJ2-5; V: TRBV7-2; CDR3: CASSLVKRGPQETQYF
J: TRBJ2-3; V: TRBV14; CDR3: CASSIRAPGTQYF
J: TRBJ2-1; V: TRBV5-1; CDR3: CASSFGGAWGNEQFF
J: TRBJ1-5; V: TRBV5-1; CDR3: CASRLGQDSNQPQHF
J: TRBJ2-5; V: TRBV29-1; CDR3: CSVRVQETQYF
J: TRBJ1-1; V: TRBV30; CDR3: CAWSVTYTEAFF
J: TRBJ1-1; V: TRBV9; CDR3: CASSVGTGTLNTEAFF
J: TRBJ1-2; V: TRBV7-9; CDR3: CASSLIARAF
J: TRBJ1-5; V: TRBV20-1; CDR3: CSAVLGRLNQPQHF